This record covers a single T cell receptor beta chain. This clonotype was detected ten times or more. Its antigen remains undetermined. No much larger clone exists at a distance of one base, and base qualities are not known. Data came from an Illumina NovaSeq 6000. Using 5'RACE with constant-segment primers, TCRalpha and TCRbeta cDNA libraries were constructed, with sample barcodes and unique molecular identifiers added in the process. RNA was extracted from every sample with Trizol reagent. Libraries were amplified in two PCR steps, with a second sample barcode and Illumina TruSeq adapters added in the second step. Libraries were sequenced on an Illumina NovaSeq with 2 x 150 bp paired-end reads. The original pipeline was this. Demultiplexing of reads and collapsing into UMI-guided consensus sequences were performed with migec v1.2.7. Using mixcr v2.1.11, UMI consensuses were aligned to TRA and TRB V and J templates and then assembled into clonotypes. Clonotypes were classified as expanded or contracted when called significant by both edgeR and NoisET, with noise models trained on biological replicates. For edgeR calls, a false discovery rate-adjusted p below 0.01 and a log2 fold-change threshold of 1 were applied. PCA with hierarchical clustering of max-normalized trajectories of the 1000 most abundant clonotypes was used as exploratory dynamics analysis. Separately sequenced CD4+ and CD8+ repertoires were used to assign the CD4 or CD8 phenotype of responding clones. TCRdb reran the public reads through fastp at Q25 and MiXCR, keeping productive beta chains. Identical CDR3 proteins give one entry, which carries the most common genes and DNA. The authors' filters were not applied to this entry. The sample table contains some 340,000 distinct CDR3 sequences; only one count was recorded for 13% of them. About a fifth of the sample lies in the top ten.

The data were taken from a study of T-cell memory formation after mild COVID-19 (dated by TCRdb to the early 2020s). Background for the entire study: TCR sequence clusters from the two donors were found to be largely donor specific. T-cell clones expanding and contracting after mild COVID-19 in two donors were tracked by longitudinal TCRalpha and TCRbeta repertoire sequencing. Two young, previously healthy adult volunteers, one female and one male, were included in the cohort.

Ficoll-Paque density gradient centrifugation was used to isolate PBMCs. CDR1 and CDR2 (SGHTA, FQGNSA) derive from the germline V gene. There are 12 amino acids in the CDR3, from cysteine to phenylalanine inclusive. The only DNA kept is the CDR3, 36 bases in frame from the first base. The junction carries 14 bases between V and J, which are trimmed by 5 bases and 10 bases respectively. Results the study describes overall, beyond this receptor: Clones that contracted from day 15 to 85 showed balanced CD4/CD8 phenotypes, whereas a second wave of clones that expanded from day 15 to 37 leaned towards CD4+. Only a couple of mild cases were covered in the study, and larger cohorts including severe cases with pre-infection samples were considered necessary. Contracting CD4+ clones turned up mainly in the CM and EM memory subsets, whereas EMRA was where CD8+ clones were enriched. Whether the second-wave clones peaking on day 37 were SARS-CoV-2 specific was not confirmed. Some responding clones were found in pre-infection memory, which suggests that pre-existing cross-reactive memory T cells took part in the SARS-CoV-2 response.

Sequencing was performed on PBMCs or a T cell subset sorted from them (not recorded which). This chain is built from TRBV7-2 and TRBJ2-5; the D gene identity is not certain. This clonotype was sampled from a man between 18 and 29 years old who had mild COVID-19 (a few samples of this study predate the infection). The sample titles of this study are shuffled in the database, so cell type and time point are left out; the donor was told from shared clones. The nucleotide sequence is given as TGTGCCAGCAGCCCTCGACTGGAATTCCAGTACTTC. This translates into CASSPRLEFQYF.